What follows are 5 T cell receptor beta chains derived from one specimen sequenced in a study of control samples from healthy donors and cancer patients. Using immunoSEQ multiplex PCR, the repertoire was profiled, and TCRdb retains in-frame clones only, with some absent. The top ten clones hold approximately 8.8% of a sample with around 70,000 clones, 75% to 90% of them seen once. Sequenced material: PBMCs. These receptors were collected from a woman in her fifties or sixties with colorectal cancer.

This clone was seen a single time. The rearrangement joins TRBV4-1 to TRBJ2-1; D is uncertain. V lost 4 bases, J lost 6 bases, and 13 bases lay in between. The CDR3 covers 14 residues. The germline CDR1 and CDR2 sequences are MGHRA and YSYEKL. CDR3 nucleotides: TGCGCCAGCAGCCGCGGACCAACCGTCAATGAGCAGTTCTTC. As protein: CASSRGPTVNEQFF.

The V and J genes are TRBV29-1 and TRBJ1-1, with TRBD1 matching 8 bases. Germline loops: CDR1 SQVTM, CDR2 ANQGSEA. Trimming took 7 bases from V and 1 from J; bases not matched to a gene: 5. There are 13 residues in the CDR3. CDR3 amino acids: CSAMGQANTEAFF. The CDR3 coding sequence is TGCAGCGCAATGGGACAGGCGAACACTGAAGCTTTCTTT.

The rearrangement joins TRBV19 to TRBJ2-1; tentatively, D is TRBD1 (5 bases). The CDR3 is 17 amino acids. The V gene's germline CDR1 is LNHDA and CDR2 SQIVND (reference sequence). Trimming removed 4 bases from V and 5 bases from J, with 21 bases in between. DNA for the CDR3: TGTGCCAGTAGTACATACGCGACAGAGATTGGGAACAATGAGCAGTTCTTC. Translated: CASSTYATEIGNNEQFF.

The chain uses TRBV29-1 and TRBJ1-1, with D possibly TRBD1 on 6 matching bases. Deletions cut 8 bases from V and 0 bases from J, with 13 bases between. The germline gives CDR1 SQVTM, CDR2 ANQGSEA. This CDR3 has 13 amino acids. The CDR3: CSPVRGLNTEAFF. In DNA, the CDR3 is TGCAGCCCCGTCAGGGGTTTGAACACTGAAGCTTTCTTT.

V gene TRBV10-3 combines with J gene TRBJ1-6; a weak D match, TRBD1 (6 bases). This CDR3 is built from 14 residues. Trimming removed 6 bases from V and 7 bases from J, with 13 bases in between. CDR1 is ENHRY and CDR2 is SYGVKD in the germline V gene. In DNA, the CDR3 is TGTGCCATCAGCACCGGGACAATGAATTCACCCCTCCACTTT. This codes for CAISTGTMNSPLHF.